The clone carrying this T cell receptor (beta chain) was seen more than once but under ten times. This entry is derived from a study of T-cell reconstitution after alpha-beta-depleted transplantation in children. Germline V CDR1 and CDR2: MNHNS, SASEGT. Trimming at V came to 6 bases and at J to 4 bases, leaving 10 bases not matched to a gene. The CDR3 sequence is 15 residues long. The library targeted TCRbeta and was prepared with unique molecular identifiers. In TCRdb, the PCR reads were re-called with MiXCR into one record per CDR3 protein. This table has 350,000 to 400,000 distinct CDR3 sequences, 13% appearing once.

The sequencing here drew on PBMCs, taken from the stem cell graft. The sequence derives from a human donor who donated a stem cell graft to a child with Fanconi anemia. The chain uses TRBV6-1 and TRBJ2-7; 9 bases are a match to TRBD1. The CDR3 reads CASRQRTGVGYEQYF. The CDR3 coding sequence is TGTGCCAGCAGGCAAAGGACAGGGGTCGGATACGAGCAGTACTTC.